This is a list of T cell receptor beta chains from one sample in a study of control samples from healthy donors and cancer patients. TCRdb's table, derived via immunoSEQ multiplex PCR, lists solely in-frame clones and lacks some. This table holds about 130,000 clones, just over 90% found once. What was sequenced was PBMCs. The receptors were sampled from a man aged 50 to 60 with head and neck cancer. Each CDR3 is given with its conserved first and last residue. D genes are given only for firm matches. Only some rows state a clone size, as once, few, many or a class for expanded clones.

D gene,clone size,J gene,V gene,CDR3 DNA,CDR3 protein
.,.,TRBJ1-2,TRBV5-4,TGTGCCAGCAGCTTGTACGGAACTAACTATGGCTACACCTTC,CASSLYGTNYGYTF
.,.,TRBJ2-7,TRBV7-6,TGTGCCAGCAGCTCCCCTCTCAAGGGGGGGCCTGGAGAGCAGTACTTC,CASSSPLKGGPGEQYF
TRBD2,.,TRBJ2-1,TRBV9,TGTGCCAGCAGCGCACCGACCGGGGGGGTTGGTGAGCAGTTCTTC,CASSAPTGGVGEQFF
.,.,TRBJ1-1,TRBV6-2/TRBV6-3,TGTGCCAGCAGTTCACAGGGTAACACTGAAGCTTTCTTT,CASSSQGNTEAFF
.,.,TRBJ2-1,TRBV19,TGTGCCAGTATAGACAGAGCGTACAATGAGCAGTTCTTC,CASIDRAYNEQFF
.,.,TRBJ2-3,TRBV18,TGTGCCAGCTCAACAACAGATACGCAGTATTTT,CASSTTDTQYF
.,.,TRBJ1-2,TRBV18,TGTGCCAGCTCACCAGGTACTTTCTATGGCTACACCTTC,CASSPGTFYGYTF
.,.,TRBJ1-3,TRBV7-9,TGTGCCAGCAGCTTGGCGGGTTCTGGAAACACCATATATTTT,CASSLAGSGNTIYF
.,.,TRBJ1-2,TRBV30,TGTGCCTGGCGAGTCTTGGGGAGGGGGTTTAACTATGGCTACACCTTC,CAWRVLGRGFNYGYTF
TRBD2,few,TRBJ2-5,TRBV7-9,TGTGCCAGCAGCTTAAGACTAGCGGGGGGGATACAAGAGACCCAGTACTTC,CASSLRLAGGIQETQYF
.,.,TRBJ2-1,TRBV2,TGTGCCAGCACGGTTTACAATGAGCAGTTCTTC,CASTVYNEQFF
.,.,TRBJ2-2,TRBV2,TGTGCCAGCAACGGGGGGCCTAACACCGGGGAGCTGTTTTTT,CASNGGPNTGELFF
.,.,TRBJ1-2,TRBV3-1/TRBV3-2,TGTGCCAGCAGCCACGGTCTTGGCGATGGCTACACCTTC,CASSHGLGDGYTF
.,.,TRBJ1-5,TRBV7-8,TGTGCCAGCAGCCACGACGGATCCAATCAGCCCCAGCATTTT,CASSHDGSNQPQHF
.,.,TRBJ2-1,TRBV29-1,TGCAGCGTTGGTGGGGCCGGAGATGTTGGCTACAATGAGCAGTTCTTC,CSVGGAGDVGYNEQFF
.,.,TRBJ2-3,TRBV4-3,TGCGCCAGCAGCTTACAGGCGCAGAGCACAGATACGCAGTATTTT,CASSLQAQSTDTQYF
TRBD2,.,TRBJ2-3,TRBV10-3,TGTGCCATCTCGGCTAGCGGGGGGACAATAATCACAGATACGCAGTATTTT,CAISASGGTIITDTQYF
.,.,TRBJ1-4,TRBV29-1,TGCAGCGTTGAATCGGCAGAAAAACTGTTTTTT,CSVESAEKLFF
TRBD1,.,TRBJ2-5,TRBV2,TGTGCCAGCAGAACAGGGGCGCTCCAAGAGACCCAGTACTTC,CASRTGALQETQYF
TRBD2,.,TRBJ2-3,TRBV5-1,TGCGCCAGCAGGGGACTAGCGCTAAATACGCAGTATTTT,CASRGLALNTQYF
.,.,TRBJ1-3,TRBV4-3,TGCGCCAGCAGCCAAGCCTCTTTGGGGGAGCCTGGGTGGGCTGGAAACACCATATATTTT,CASSQASLGEPGWAGNTIYF
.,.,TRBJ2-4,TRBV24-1,TGTGCCACCAGTGATGGGGCATTGAGTGGAAACATTCAGTACTTC,CATSDGALSGNIQYF
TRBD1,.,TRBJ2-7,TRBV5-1,TGCGCCAGCAGCTTGTCCGGACAGGGTTCCTCCTACGAGCAGTACTTC,CASSLSGQGSSYEQYF
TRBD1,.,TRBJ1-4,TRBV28,TGTGCCAGCAGTTCACCCGGACAGGGGGCCACTAATGAAAAACTGTTTTTT,CASSSPGQGATNEKLFF
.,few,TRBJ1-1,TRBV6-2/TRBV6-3,TGTGCCAGCAGCCCCGACCTCAGGAAAAACACTGAAGCTTTCTTT,CASSPDLRKNTEAFF
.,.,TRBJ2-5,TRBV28,TGTGCCAGCAGTTCCCAAGACCTTCAGGAGACCCAGTACTTC,CASSSQDLQETQYF
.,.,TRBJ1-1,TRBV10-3,TGTGCCATCACCGAGGACAGAACAGACACTGAAGCTTTCTTT,CAITEDRTDTEAFF
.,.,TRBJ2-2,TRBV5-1,TGCGCCAGCAGTGTGACGGGGAACACCGGGGAGCTGTTTTTT,CASSVTGNTGELFF
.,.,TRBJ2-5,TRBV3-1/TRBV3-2,TGTGCCAGCAGCCAAGAGGGTGGAGAAGAGACCCAGTACTTC,CASSQEGGEETQYF
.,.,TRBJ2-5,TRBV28,TGTGCCAGCAATAGACTAGGGGAGGAGACCCAGTACTTC,CASNRLGEETQYF
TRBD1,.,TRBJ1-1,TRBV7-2,TGTGCCAGCAGTTCCGGGACAGCGAACACTGAAGCTTTCTTT,CASSSGTANTEAFF
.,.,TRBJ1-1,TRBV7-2,TGTGCCAGCAGCTTAGGTCCACGATCAGCTTTCTTT,CASSLGPRSAFF
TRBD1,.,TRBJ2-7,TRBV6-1,TGTGCCAGCAGTGAAAGGAGACAGGGGGCTTCCTACGAGCAGTACTTC,CASSERRQGASYEQYF
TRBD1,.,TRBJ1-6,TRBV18,TGTGCCAGCTCACCAGGACAGGTTAATTCACCCCTCCACTTT,CASSPGQVNSPLHF
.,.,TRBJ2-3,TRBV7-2,TGTGCCAGCGGGGATCGCACAGATACGCAGTATTTT,CASGDRTDTQYF
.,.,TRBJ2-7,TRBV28,TGTGCCAGCAGTTTAATACCAGGGAGACGGCAGTACTTC,CASSLIPGRRQYF
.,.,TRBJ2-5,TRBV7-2,TGTGCCAGCAGCCCCGTAGACCAAGAGACCCAGTACTTC,CASSPVDQETQYF
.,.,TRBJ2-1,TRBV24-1,TGTGCCACCAGTGATTTTAATCTGGACAGTCACAATGAGCAGTTCTTC,CATSDFNLDSHNEQFF
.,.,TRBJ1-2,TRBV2,TGTGCCAGCAAAGATACAGGTTTCTATGGCTACACCTTC,CASKDTGFYGYTF
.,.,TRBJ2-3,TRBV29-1,TGCAGCGTTGTATTCCGGAATACGCAGTATTTT,CSVVFRNTQYF
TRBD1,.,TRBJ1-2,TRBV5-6,TGTGCCAGCAGCTTACAGGGGAACTATGGCTACACCTTC,CASSLQGNYGYTF
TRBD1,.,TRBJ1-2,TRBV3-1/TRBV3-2,TGTGCCAGCAGCCAAGATCTATTGTCGGGACAGGTTTTAGCTAACTATGGCTACACCTTC,CASSQDLLSGQVLANYGYTF
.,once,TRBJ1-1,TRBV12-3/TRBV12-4,TGTGCCAGCAGTCGAAGGGGGAACACTGAAGCTTTCTTT,CASSRRGNTEAFF
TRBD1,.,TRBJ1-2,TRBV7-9,TGTGCCAGCAGCGTTGGACAGGGGGCACAGAAGGGCTACACCTTC,CASSVGQGAQKGYTF
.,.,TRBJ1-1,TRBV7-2,TGTGCCAGCAGCCCCCAGGGAAAGGGGAGGTTACACACTGAAGCTTTCTTT,CASSPQGKGRLHTEAFF